The next 10 T cell receptor beta chains were all read from a single sample in a study of cytomegalovirus exposure and HLA in healthy donors. It was with 60 Vbeta and 13 Jbeta primers that the PCR ran. TCRdb's table, derived via immunoSEQ multiplex PCR, lists solely in-frame clones and lacks some. The table has around 180,000 clones, roughly 80% seen once. Sequenced material: PBMCs. The receptors were sampled from a man aged 25-45 years in good health and CMV-seropositive.

This clone has only one observation. V and J are TRBV2 and TRBJ2-2; 10 bases are shared with TRBD1. This CDR3 spans 15 amino acids. V dropped 6 bases and J dropped 6; count of bases not matched to a gene: 7. Per germline, CDR1 SNHLY and CDR2 FYNNEI. The CDR3 DNA sequence: TGTGCCAGCAGGCTTACCGGACAGGGGGCCGGGGAGCTGTTTTTT. Its protein product is CASRLTGQGAGELFF.

The genes are TRBV7-8 and TRBJ2-2; D is perhaps TRBD2 (6 bases). The CDR3 length is 16 residues. Per germline, CDR1 SGHVS and CDR2 FQNEAQ. V was clipped by 5 bases and J by 1 base, with 14 bases between them. Written as DNA, the CDR3 is TGTGCCAGCAGCCCCACTGGGGGGTTGAACACCGGGGAGCTGTTTTTT. The encoded protein is CASSPTGGLNTGELFF. The variable domain in full, with the rest retrieved from reference TRBV7-8 and TRBJ2-2, is GAGVSQSPRYKVAKRGQDVALRCDPISGHVSLFWYQQALGQGPEFLTYFQNEAQLDKSGLPSDRFFAERPEGSVSTLKIQRTQQEDSAVYLCASSPTGGLNTGELFFGEGSRLTVL.

The chain is built from TRBV7-9 and TRBJ2-5, with D perhaps TRBD1 (5 bases). In germline, CDR1 is SEHNR, CDR2 FQNEAQ (reference sequence). V was cut by 1 base and J by 3 bases, with 9 bases left in between. The CDR3 has 14 residues. CDR3 nucleotide sequence: TGTGCCAGCAGCTTAGTGGTAGGGGAAGAGACCCAGTACTTC. It encodes CASSLVVGEETQYF.

This chain connects TRBV30 to TRBJ1-1, with D maybe TRBD1 (5 bases). This CDR3 comprises 13 residues. Per the germline V gene, CDR1 is GTSNPN and CDR2 is SVGIG (reference sequence). V was cut by 0 bases and J by 2 bases, with 7 bases left in between. The DNA for the CDR3 is TGTGCCTGGAGTGTAGACAGAAACACTGAAGCTTTCTTT. Its protein product is CAWSVDRNTEAFF.

V and J are TRBV10-2 and TRBJ2-1; 11 bases line up with TRBD2. This CDR3 is built from 15 residues. V lost 7 bases and J lost 1; bases outside the gene matches: 3. The germline gives CDR1 WSHSY, CDR2 SAAADI. For the CDR3, the DNA is TGCGCCAGCACGGGGACTAGCGGTTCCTACAATGAGCAGTTCTTC. It translates to CASTGTSGSYNEQFF.

The rearrangement joins TRBV7-8 to TRBJ1-1; tentatively, D is TRBD1 (6 bases). This CDR3 spans 15 amino acids. Between the trimmed V and J ends, which lost 4 bases and 0 bases, there was a span of 12 bases. Germline V gene lookup returns CDR1 SGHVS and CDR2 FQNEAQ. CDR3 sequence reads: CASSSVTGLNTEAFF. The CDR3, as DNA: TGTGCCAGCAGCTCGGTAACAGGGTTGAACACTGAAGCTTTCTTT.

This clone was seen once. V gene TRBV6-1 combines with J gene TRBJ1-2; no definite D call. CDR1 and CDR2 (germline): MNHNS, SASEGT. The CDR3 has 13 amino acids. V lost 10 bases, J lost 3 bases, and 15 bases lay in between. CDR3 nucleotide sequence: TGTGCCAACCGGGCCGAGGAGGACTATGGCTACACCTTC. Translation gives CANRAEEDYGYTF.

J is TRBJ2-6 and V is TRBV5-1, with 12 bases lining up with TRBD1. The CDR3 runs to 18 residues. V shed 4 bases and J 0 bases; nucleotides not matched to a gene: 5. Germline lookup yields CDR1 SGHRS and CDR2 YFSETQ. The CDR3 protein is CASSLGTGGPSGANVLTF. In nucleotides, the CDR3 is TGCGCCAGCAGCCTGGGGACAGGGGGCCCCTCTGGGGCCAACGTCCTGACTTTC.

Comments on this clone: Other nucleotide sequences in the sample specify the same CDR3. V and J are TRBV4-3 and TRBJ1-2; D unclear. Germline V CDR1 and CDR2: LGHNA, YSLEER. V lost 0 bases to trimming and J lost 4 bases, with 9 bases between them. This CDR3 contains 14 residues. In DNA, the CDR3 is TGCGCCAGCAGCCAAGATCGGGGTGGCTATGGCTACACCTTC. It translates to CASSQDRGGYGYTF.

The chain employs TRBV4-3 and TRBJ2-7; weak D call: TRBD2 (7 bases). There are 15 residues in the CDR3. Germline lookup yields CDR1 LGHNA and CDR2 YSLEER. The V end was cut by 3 bases, the J end by 0 bases, with 12 bases between. CDR3 region: CASSHKGGSSYEQYF. CDR3 in DNA: TGCGCCAGCAGCCATAAGGGGGGGAGCTCCTACGAGCAGTACTTC.